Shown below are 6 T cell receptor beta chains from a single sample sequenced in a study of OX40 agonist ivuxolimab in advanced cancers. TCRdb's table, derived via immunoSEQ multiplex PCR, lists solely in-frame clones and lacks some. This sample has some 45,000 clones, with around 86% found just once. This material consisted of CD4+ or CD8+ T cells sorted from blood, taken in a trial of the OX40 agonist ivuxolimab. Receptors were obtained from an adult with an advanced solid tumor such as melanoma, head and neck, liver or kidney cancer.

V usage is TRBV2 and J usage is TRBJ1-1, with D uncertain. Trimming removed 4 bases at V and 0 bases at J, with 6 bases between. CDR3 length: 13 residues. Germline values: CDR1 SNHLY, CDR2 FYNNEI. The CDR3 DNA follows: TGTGCCAGCAGTGGGGATCTGAACACTGAAGCTTTCTTT. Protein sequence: CASSGDLNTEAFF.

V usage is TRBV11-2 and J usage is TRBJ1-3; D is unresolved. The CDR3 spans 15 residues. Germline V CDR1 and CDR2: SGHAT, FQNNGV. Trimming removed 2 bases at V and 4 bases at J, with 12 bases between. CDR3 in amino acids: CASSLRTQQGNTIYF. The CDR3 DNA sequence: TGTGCCAGCAGCTTAAGAACTCAACAGGGAAACACCATATATTTT.

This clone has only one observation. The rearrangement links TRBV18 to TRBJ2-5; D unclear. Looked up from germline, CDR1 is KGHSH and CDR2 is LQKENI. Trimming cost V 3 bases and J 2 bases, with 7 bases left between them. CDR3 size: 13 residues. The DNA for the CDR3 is TGTGCCAGCTCACCCTTTTCGCAAGAGACCCAGTACTTC. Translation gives CASSPFSQETQYF.

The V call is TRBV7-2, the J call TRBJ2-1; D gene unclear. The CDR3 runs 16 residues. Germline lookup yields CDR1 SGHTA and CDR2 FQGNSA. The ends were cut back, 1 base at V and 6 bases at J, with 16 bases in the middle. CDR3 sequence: CASSLEVGWRANEQFF. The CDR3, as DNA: TGTGCCAGCAGCTTAGAAGTAGGGTGGCGTGCCAATGAGCAGTTCTTC.

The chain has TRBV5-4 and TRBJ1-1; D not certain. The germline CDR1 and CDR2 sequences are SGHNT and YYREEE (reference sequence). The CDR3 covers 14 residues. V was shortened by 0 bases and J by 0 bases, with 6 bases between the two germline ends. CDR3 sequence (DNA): TGTGCCAGCAGCTTGGGTTCCTTGAACACTGAAGCTTTCTTT. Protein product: CASSLGSLNTEAFF.

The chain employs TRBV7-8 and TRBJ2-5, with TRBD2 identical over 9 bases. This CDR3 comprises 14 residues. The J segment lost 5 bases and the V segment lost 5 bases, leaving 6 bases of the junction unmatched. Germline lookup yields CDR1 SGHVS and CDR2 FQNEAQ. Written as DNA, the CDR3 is TGTGCCAGCAGCAAAGGCGGGGGGGCGGAGACCCAGTACTTC. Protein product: CASSKGGGAETQYF.